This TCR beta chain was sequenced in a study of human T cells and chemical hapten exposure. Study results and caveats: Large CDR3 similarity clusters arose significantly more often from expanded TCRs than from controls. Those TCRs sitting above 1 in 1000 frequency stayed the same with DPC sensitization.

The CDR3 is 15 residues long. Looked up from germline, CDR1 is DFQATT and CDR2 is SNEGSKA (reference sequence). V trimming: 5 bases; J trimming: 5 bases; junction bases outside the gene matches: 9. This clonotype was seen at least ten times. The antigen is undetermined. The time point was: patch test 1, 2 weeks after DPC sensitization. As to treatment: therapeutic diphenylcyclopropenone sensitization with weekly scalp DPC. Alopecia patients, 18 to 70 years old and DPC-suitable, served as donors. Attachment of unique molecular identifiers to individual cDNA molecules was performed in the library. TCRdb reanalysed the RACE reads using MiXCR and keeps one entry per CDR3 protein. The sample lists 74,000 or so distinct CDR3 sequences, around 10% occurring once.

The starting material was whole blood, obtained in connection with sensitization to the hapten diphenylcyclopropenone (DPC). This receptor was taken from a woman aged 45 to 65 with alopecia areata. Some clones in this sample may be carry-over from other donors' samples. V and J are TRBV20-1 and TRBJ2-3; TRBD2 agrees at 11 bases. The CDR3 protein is CSAPLAGGRKDTQYF. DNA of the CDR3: TGCAGTGCTCCCTTAGCGGGAGGGCGGAAAGATACGCAGTATTTT.